The rows below give T cell receptor beta chains drawn from one sample of a study of T-cell reconstitution after alpha-beta-depleted transplantation in children. TCRdb redid the calling of the PCR reads with MiXCR, one entry per CDR3 protein. The sample lists 500,000 to 600,000 distinct CDR3 sequences; 32% were seen once. The input for sequencing was PBMCs from the stem cell graft donor, taken from the stem cell graft. These receptors were obtained from a human donor who donated a stem cell graft to a child with aplastic anemia. Both conserved end residues are part of each CDR3. The D gene is left open where the match is weak. Part of the rows lack a size; the others show once, few, many or a class for expanded clones.

D gene	clone size	V gene	J gene	CDR3 protein	CDR3 DNA
NA	few	TRBV7-2	TRBJ2-5	CASSFSGTNQETQYF	TGTGCCAGCAGCTTTTCCGGGACAAATCAAGAGACCCAGTACTTC
NA	NA	TRBV5-1	TRBJ1-2	CASSREVRGNYGYTF	TGCGCCAGCAGCAGGGAGGTTAGGGGTAACTATGGCTACACCTTC
TRBD2	NA	TRBV20-1	TRBJ2-1	CSAESGRSSYNEQFF	TGCAGTGCGGAGAGCGGGAGGAGCTCCTACAATGAGCAGTTCTTC
TRBD1	few	TRBV12-3/TRBV12-4	TRBJ1-1	CASSLVEGASEAFF	TGTGCCAGCAGTTTAGTAGAGGGGGCGAGTGAAGCTTTCTTT
NA	NA	TRBV19	TRBJ2-2	CASRSTGANTGELFF	TGTGCCAGTAGATCAACAGGCGCGAACACCGGGGAGCTGTTTTTT
NA	NA	TRBV19	TRBJ2-3	CASINRDFTDTQYF	TGTGCCAGTATCAACCGGGACTTCACAGATACGCAGTATTTT
NA	NA	TRBV28	TRBJ1-2	CASSPPNLRGYTF	TGTGCCAGCAGCCCCCCCAACTTACGTGGCTACACCTTC
NA	NA	TRBV29-1	TRBJ2-2	CSVGQGVRVFF	TGCAGCGTTGGCCAGGGTGTACGGGTGTTTTTT
NA	few	TRBV21-1	TRBJ2-2	CATVGQGLGTGELFF	TGTGCCACCGTTGGACAGGGGCTAGGCACCGGGGAGCTGTTTTTT
NA	few	TRBV7-2	TRBJ1-3	CASSAGGTIYF	TGTGCCAGCAGCGCCGGAGGCACCATATATTTT
TRBD2	few	TRBV20-1	TRBJ2-7	CSASDGTSGYEQYF	TGCAGTGCTAGCGACGGGACTAGCGGTTACGAGCAGTACTTC
NA	NA	TRBV12-3/TRBV12-4	TRBJ2-5	CASSPYGVLETQYF	TGTGCCAGCAGTCCGTACGGGGTTCTAGAGACCCAGTACTTC